This T cell receptor beta chain emerged from a study of graft-versus-host responses after intestinal transplantation. Assay used: immunoSEQ multiplex PCR; TCRdb lists only in-frame clones, some missing. The data contain about 13,000 clones, 70% to 75% of them singletons. Graft tissue was processed to release intraepithelial and lamina propria lymphocytes. With 0 bases removed from V and 8 bases from J, the gap between germline ends came to 14 bases. The CDR3 runs to 15 residues. The germline V gene has CDR1 MNHEY and CDR2 SVGAGI. The sequence was collected from a human patient who received an intestinal transplant, so some T cells may come from the graft donor. The V call is TRBV6-5, the J call TRBJ2-1; D is perhaps TRBD1 (7 bases). The specimen comprised ileum tissue, sampled 16 days after intestinal transplant. Here the CDR3 reads CASSYSQGGRDEQFF. The DNA for the CDR3 is TGTGCCAGCAGTTACTCTCAGGGGGGCAGGGATGAGCAGTTCTTC.